Reported below is one T cell receptor (beta chain). All enrollees were about 18 to 95 years old and from 20 to 25 US areas. The source of the sample is a study of blood T cell repertoires in COVID-19. Overall study: Donors in Cohort 3 counted as recovered after two negative PCRs, clearance, or symptom resolution. T cells, B-cell-depleted T cells, or PBMCs provided the cDNA or gDNA that served as material.

V was clipped by 7 bases and J by 6 bases, with 18 bases between them. CDR1 is LNHDA and CDR2 is SQIVND in the germline V gene (reference sequence). The CDR3 is 14 residues long. The repertoire was sequenced with immunoSEQ multiplex PCR; TCRdb's copy has only in-frame clones and lacks some. This sample has approximately 210,000 clones; roughly 91% occur once, and the top ten carry 7% to 8.5%. Sequenced: PBMCs or T cells enriched from blood (not recorded which). The chain links TRBV19 to TRBJ2-5, with D possibly being TRBD2 (6 bases). This sequence originates from a man aged 30-40 years in a cohort exposed to, infected with or recovered from COVID-19 (not recorded which). The CDR3 loop is CASTPGVGRQTQYF. As DNA, the CDR3 is TGTGCCAGTACACCGGGTGTGGGGAGGCAGACCCAGTACTTC.